This TCR beta chain was profiled in a study of cytomegalovirus exposure and HLA in healthy donors. Whole-study findings and limits: According to a later analysis, donors in an Asian-associated ancestry cluster reportedly had fewer N-insertions than the roughly 640-donor mean. Of the V segments, some could not be distinguished, including TRBV6-2 and TRBV6-3, and were excluded.

Healthy donors of bone marrow made up the group. From germline, CDR1 is MGHDK and CDR2 SYGVNS. The CDR3 runs to 14 residues. PCR involved 60 Vbeta and 13 Jbeta primers. Repertoires were generated with immunoSEQ multiplex PCR, while TCRdb's copy carries only in-frame clones and drops some. The sample lists just over 150,000 clones, around three quarters occurring once. For this clone: Its specificity is not known.

The sequencing input was PBMCs. The chain recombines TRBV25-1 with TRBJ2-5; TRBD1 matches 9 bases. The DNA end is a closer match to TRBJ2-7, so the J assignment may be wrong. This TCR was recovered from a man aged 35 to 55 in good health and CMV-seropositive. The DNA of the CDR3 is TGTGCCAGCAGTGAGACAGGGGGTCCCTACGAGCAGTACTTC. Translated, it gives CASSETGGPYEQYF.